This T cell receptor beta chain was sequenced for a study of cytotoxic CD8 clonotypes in ibrutinib-treated CLL. Per the germline V gene, CDR1 is KGHSH and CDR2 is LQKENI. V lost 2 bases and J 1 base, leaving 5 bases between the germline ends. The CDR3 runs to 13 residues. Repertoires were generated with immunoSEQ multiplex PCR, while TCRdb's copy carries only in-frame clones and drops some. This sample has some 76,000 clones, with roughly 85% found just once. V and J are TRBV18 and TRBJ2-5; unclear D gene. The sample was PBMCs, taken after 24 months of ibrutinib treatment. The origin of this receptor is a human donor with chronic lymphocytic leukemia. The CDR3 loop reads CASSPTGQETQYF. Written as DNA, the CDR3 is TGTGCCAGCTCACCAACCGGCCAAGAGACCCAGTACTTC.